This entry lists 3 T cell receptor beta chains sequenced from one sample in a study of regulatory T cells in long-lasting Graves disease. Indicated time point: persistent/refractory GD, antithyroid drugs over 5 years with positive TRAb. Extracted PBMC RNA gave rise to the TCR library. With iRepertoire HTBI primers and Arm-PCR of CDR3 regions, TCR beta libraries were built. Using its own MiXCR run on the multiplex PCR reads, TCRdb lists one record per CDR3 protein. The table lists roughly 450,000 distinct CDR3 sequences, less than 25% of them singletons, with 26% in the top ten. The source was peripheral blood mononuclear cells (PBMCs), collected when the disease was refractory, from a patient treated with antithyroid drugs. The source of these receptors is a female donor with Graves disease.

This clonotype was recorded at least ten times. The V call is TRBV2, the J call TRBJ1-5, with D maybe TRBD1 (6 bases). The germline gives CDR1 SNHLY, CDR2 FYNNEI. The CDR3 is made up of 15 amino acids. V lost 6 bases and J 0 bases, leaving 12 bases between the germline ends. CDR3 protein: CASSRRDTSNQPQHF. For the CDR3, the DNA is TGTGCCAGCAGCCGTCGGGACACTAGCAATCAGCCCCAGCATTTT.

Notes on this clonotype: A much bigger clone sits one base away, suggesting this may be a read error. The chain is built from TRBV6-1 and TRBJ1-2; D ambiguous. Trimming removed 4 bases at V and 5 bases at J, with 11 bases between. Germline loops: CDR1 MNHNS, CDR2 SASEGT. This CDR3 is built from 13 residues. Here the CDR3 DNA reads TGTGCCAGCAGTGGAGCGCTTCGATATGGCTACACCTTC. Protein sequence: CASSGALRYGYTF.

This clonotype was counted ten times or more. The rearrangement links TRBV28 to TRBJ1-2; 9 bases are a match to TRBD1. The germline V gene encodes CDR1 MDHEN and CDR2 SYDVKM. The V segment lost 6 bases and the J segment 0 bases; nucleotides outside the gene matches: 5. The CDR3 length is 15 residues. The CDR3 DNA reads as TGTGCCAGCAGCTCCGGGACAGGGTCTAACTATGGCTACACCTTC. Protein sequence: CASSSGTGSNYGYTF.